Sequencing of this TCR beta chain was carried out in a study of T cell responses to AZD1222 COVID-19 vaccine. Study context: Some second doses came at about 4 weeks and others at about 12 weeks; these were pooled.

About this clone itself: The antigen is undetermined.

The CDR3 contains 15 residues. V was pared by 2 bases and J by 6 bases, with 17 bases between. In germline, CDR1 is SGHTA, CDR2 FQGNSA. TCRdb keeps only in-frame clones here, not all; method: immunoSEQ multiplex PCR. The sample yields more than 85,000 clones, 86% seen once. Study findings and constraints: Repertoires were sampled only after the peak T cell response. Dominant CD4 TCR responses targeted spike regions 160-218 and 743-854. White British people made up most donors, females outnumbered males, and clonal diversity was possibly underestimated.

The material was peripheral blood, obtained on day 0 of AZD1222 vaccination. The TCR originated in an adult in good health. The genes are TRBV7-2 and TRBJ2-7; D is perhaps TRBD1 (6 bases). CDR3 residues: CASSLWWATGIEQYF. As DNA, the CDR3 is TGTGCCAGCAGCTTATGGTGGGCTACAGGGATCGAGCAGTACTTC.